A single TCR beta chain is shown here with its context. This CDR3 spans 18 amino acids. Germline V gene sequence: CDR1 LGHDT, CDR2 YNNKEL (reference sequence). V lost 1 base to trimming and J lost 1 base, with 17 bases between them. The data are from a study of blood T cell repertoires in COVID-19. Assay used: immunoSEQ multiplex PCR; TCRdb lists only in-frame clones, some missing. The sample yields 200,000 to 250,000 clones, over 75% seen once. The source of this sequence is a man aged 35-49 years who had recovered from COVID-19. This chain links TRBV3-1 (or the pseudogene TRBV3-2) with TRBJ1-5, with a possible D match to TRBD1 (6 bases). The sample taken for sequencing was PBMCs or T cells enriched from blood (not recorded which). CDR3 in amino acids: CASSQGTGRAMSNQPQHF. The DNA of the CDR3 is TGTGCCAGCAGCCAAGGAACAGGGAGGGCTATGAGCAATCAGCCCCAGCATTTT.